This T cell receptor beta chain was identified in a study of T cells in Graves' hyperthyroidism and ophthalmopathy. This clonotype has a count of ten or more. Antigen: not known. Notes on the study in general: Ophthalmopathy cases were set apart from stable hyperthyroidism by a 13 V-J model.

RNA transcripts provided the source from which TCR beta CDR3 regions were amplified. The study used the HTBI primer set for a first-round RT-PCR of the TCR CDR3. MiXCR, run by TCRdb on the multiplex PCR reads, gives a single entry per CDR3 protein. Found here are a few hundred thousand distinct CDR3 sequences, about 16% of them singletons; the top ten hold less than 35%. Material for sequencing was blood. The TCR sequence derives from a woman in her 30s with Graves' hyperthyroidism.

The CDR3 DNA is TGCAGTCGAGAGGGACTAGCGGGAGGGCGAGAGACCCAGTACTTC. This translates into CSREGLAGGRETQYF. The chain carries TRBV20-1 and TRBJ2-5, with TRBD2 identical over 16 bases. V lost 8 bases to trimming and J lost 4 bases; unmatched junction nucleotides: 7. There are 15 residues in the CDR3. The germline CDR1 and CDR2 sequences are DFQATT and SNEGSKA (reference sequence).